Shown below are 3 T cell receptor beta chains from a single sample sequenced in a study of cytomegalovirus exposure and HLA in healthy donors (dated by TCRdb to 2017 to 2019). The library was built by means of the immunoSEQ multiplex PCR assay. The multiplex PCR relied on a mix of 60 forward primers for TCR Vbeta segments and 13 reverse primers for TCR Jbeta segments. Drawn from immuneACCESS, this table holds only the in-frame rearrangements with V and J called that TCRdb kept. Clones are partly lost; checked studies trace under half to an unresolved V gene and leave the rest unexplained. In all, the sample holds around 170,000 clones, and roughly 82% of those were seen once. Approximately 1.5% of the sample belongs to the ten largest clones. Sequencing input: PBMCs. The receptors originated from a man aged 40-50 years in good health and CMV-seronegative.

The rearrangement joins TRBV7-2 to TRBJ1-5; D unclear. V lost 1 base to trimming and J lost 3 bases, with 13 bases between them. The CDR3 totals 16 residues. Germline V gene sequence: CDR1 SGHTA, CDR2 FQGNSA. The CDR3 DNA follows: TGTGCCAGCAGCTTAGGGGGAGGGTGGGACAATCAGCCCCAGCATTTT. Its protein product is CASSLGGGWDNQPQHF.

On this clone itself: The identical CDR3 is also encoded by other nucleotide sequences in the sample. CDR3 DNA sequence: TGCGCCAGCAGCCCCTTAGCGGGGGGGCCGGGCGAGCAGTACTTC. Amino acid sequence: CASSPLAGGPGEQYF. The chain uses TRBV5-1 and TRBJ2-7; TRBD2 matches 11 bases. There are 15 residues in the CDR3. Germline CDR1 and CDR2: SGHRS and YFSETQ. V shed 4 bases and J 6 bases; nucleotides not matched to a gene: 9.

The chain employs TRBV28 and TRBJ2-7; 9 bases align to TRBD2. The CDR3 is 16 amino acids. Trimming removed 7 bases from V and 3 bases from J; junction bases left unmatched: 13. Germline lookup yields CDR1 MDHEN and CDR2 SYDVKM. The chain's CDR3 is CASKGGRAWGRYEQYF. CDR3 DNA: TGTGCCAGCAAGGGCGGGAGGGCCTGGGGTCGCTACGAGCAGTACTTC.